This TCR beta chain came from a study of cytomegalovirus exposure and HLA in healthy donors (dated by TCRdb to between 2016 and 2019). About the investigation overall: An earlier analysis of around 600 of the donors reported 276 Gb of sequence data and around 120 million unique TCR beta sequences from about 200 million T cells. High-throughput TCR immunosequencing, statistical association of individual TCRs with disease status, and machine learning were combined to predict cytomegalovirus infection status. Of the 300 to 500 genotyped donors, less than 90% were placed in the genetic ancestry cluster associated with self-reported Caucasian donors. In an earlier analysis of 587 of the donors, high-throughput TCR beta sequencing was used to judge whether each TCR beta V gene segment behaved as functional or pseudogenic. An early release that covered more than 550 HLA-typed donors contained approximately 320 gigabases of sequencing data and tens of millions of unique TCR sequences. HLA typing included class I and class II loci at four-digit resolution. A later genetic analysis took genome-wide SNP genotypes for about three fifths of the roughly 670 donors and used that subset as a discovery cohort. Rather than using new phenotypic data, the later analysis identified candidate immune exposures from TCR beta sequences and from how often those sequences occurred across donors. To study patterns of TCR occurrence, a later analysis re-analyzed previously published TCR beta repertoires from 650 to 750 donors and added high-resolution HLA genotyping. Among roughly 400 genotyped donors of the cohort, an average of roughly 230,000 unique TCR beta nucleotide sequences was sequenced per donor, of which about 19% were non-productive. Because of strong linkage in the cohort, four to six DR-DQ haplotypes were treated as single units for association and clustering. In addition to the first cohort of roughly 700 subjects, a separate validation cohort of 130 or so different subjects was used. All discovery cohort repertoires had been generated using a single sequencing platform. Typing coverage differed by locus: A, B, C, DRB1 and DQB1 were typed in roughly 620-640 donors, DQA1 in about 500, DPA1 in some 600, and DPB1 in roughly 470. The study aimed to test whether signatures of past pathogen exposure could be identified by cataloging public T cell receptors. The study profiled the T cell repertoires of 500 to 800 subjects by immunosequencing and related them to cytomegalovirus serostatus. Donor age, sex, ethnicity and CMV serostatus were collected together with the repertoire data.

This clone was detected a few times. No antigen is known for it. No qualities accompany the bases; no much larger clone lies one base away. Receptors were amplified or captured by the immunoSEQ multiplex PCR assay. For the multiplex PCR, a mixture combining 60 forward primers for TCR Vbeta segments and 13 reverse primers for TCR Jbeta segments was used. The CDR3 region of rearranged TCR beta genes was amplified from genomic DNA by a multiplex PCR assay. On the Illumina HiSeq System, the amplified TCR beta libraries were sequenced as 87-base-pair reads. The original methods were these. Across the 640 or so repertoires, a later analysis counted roughly 84 million unique TCR beta chains, 9 million to 14 million of which were shared by at least two donors. Raw reads were error-corrected and collapsed into unique sequences by a nearest-neighbor algorithm in which closely related sequences were merged to remove PCR and sequencing errors. To assign V, D and J gene segments, CDR3 sequences were aligned to IMGT reference sequences. Each retained sequence needed at least a six-nucleotide match to both a V gene segment and a J gene segment. A rearrangement counted as productive if the CDR3 had no stop codons and remained in frame with V and J, and every other rearrangement counted as non-productive. Following IMGT convention, CDR3 was defined as the stretch from the second conserved V-encoded cysteine to the conserved J-encoded phenylalanine. Sequences without an unambiguous match to a single V gene segment were excluded from the earlier analysis of approximately 560 of the donors. An earlier analysis of around 600 of the donors classified V segments as functional when productive rearrangements were above 56.7% and as segregating when the standard deviation between donors was above 5%. A statistical classification framework was developed to diagnose cytomegalovirus status using the catalog of TCR beta chain sequences. In a later analysis, TCR nucleotide sequences were compared against IMGT/GENE-DB human TR gene sequences so that V and J genes could be assigned. The TCRdist pipeline was used in a later analysis to assign CDR3 sequences and most-parsimonious VDJ recombination scenarios. A later analysis defined each TCR beta chain by its CDR3 amino acid sequence plus V-gene family, and excluded reads lacking a unique V-gene family. To address suspected cross-contamination and a sequencing artifact, a later analysis removed over 500 highly shared, low-generation-probability nucleotide sequences. In a later analysis, a clonal expansion index was calculated for each public chain from normalized within-repertoire ranks of inferred template counts. Generation probabilities in a later analysis came from a VDJ recombination model fitted to out-of-frame rearrangements, and those results were checked against IGoR. A later analysis scored TCR-TCR, TCR-HLA and TCR-CMV co-occurrence with hypergeometric tests, applying a repertoire-size bias correction to TCR pairs. To estimate false discovery rates, a later analysis permuted the HLA or CMV assignments 20 times. In a later analysis, co-occurring TCRs were grouped with DBSCAN, and TCRdist sequence similarity was added when clustering was performed within HLA-allele-positive subsets. Repertoires with fewer than 30,000 or more than 120,000 public chains were left out of co-occurrence clustering, as were several repertoires with anomalous nucleotide sharing. Sourced from immuneACCESS, this table was stored by TCRdb with only in-frame sequences that have V and J called. A share of the clones is absent; for the studies checked, an unresolved V gene accounts for under half, and the remainder has no known explanation. The DNA gave D and trimming, while V, J and clone size come from that table. This sample gives about 180,000 clones in total; around four fifths of them show up just once. About 1.9% of the sample is in the top ten clones.

Broader findings and caveats from the paper: A cluster of highly shared sequence variants was judged likely to represent a technical artifact of the sequencing pipeline. Cytomegalovirus status was reported to be diagnosed by the classifier with high specificity and sensitivity in both the original and validation cohorts. The study listed approximately 150 TCR beta chains as associated with cytomegalovirus. Because HLA typing was missing for some donors at each locus, association tests included only the typed subset. The presence/absence analyses assumed that sequencing depth was roughly uniform across donors, and that assumption may not be true. The cohort was sequenced for TCR beta chains only, and without alpha or paired-chain data the features that could be detected were limited. In an earlier analysis of about 550 of the donors, most TCR beta V segments were observed in productive rearrangements about 90% or about 30% of the time, broadly matching IMGT annotations. A further reported finding was that TCR beta sequences accurately predicted the HLA-A and HLA-B alleles for most subjects in the first cohort. According to a later analysis, TCR association rates differed among HLA loci, with DRB1 alleles showing the most associated TCRs and HLA-C alleles showing the fewest. Over 15 rarely observed V segments, including chromosome 9 orphons, were excluded from the earlier analysis of several hundred of the donors because counts were too low. The authors suggested that the approach could potentially be generalized to other disease states and immunological phenotypes. A few of the identified cytomegalovirus-associated TCR beta chains were confirmed in vitro to be specific for cytomegalovirus antigens. V-gene and J-gene trimming of TCR beta chains was associated with a missense DCLRE1C variant in a later genetic analysis, and the association was replicated in an independent cohort. Correlated functional status among segregating V segments might reflect linkage disequilibrium, but an unknown experimental factor could not be ruled out. The 87-base-pair reads could not distinguish some IMGT-functional V segments, including TRBV6-2 and TRBV6-3, so those segments were excluded. In a later analysis, 15,000 to 20,000 TCR beta sequences were associated with specific HLA alleles at a false discovery rate of 0.05. A later analysis found that HLA-associated TCR beta chains were more clonally expanded and had lower generation probabilities than equally common non-associated chains. A later genetic analysis reported fewer N-insertions in productive TCRs among donors in an Asian-associated ancestry cluster than the roughly 720-donor mean. Across donors, most TCR sequences were observed very rarely, whereas some public TCRs were present in many individuals. A later analysis reported that several top co-occurrence clusters appeared linked to parvovirus B19, influenza, CMV and Epstein-Barr virus. Immune exposure information for the cohort was limited to CMV serostatus. Strong co-occurrence of HLA alleles, especially DR and DQ, made assigning TCR associations to individual alleles difficult. According to a later analysis, most CMV-associated TCR beta chains appeared to be HLA-restricted, and the HLA associations seemed to be driven largely by CMV exposure.

Trimming costs V 9 bases and J 1 base, and their ends lie 9 bases apart. From the germline V gene, CDR1 is SNHLY and CDR2 is FYNNEI. From cysteine to phenylalanine, the CDR3 is 12 amino acids long. The sequence is cut down to CDR3 DNA, 36 bases in frame from base 1. The cohort comprised fewer than 700 healthy bone marrow donors. At the time of sampling, every cohort member was nominally healthy, though immune exposures that went unrecorded were likely present. The donor was CMV seronegative and was included in the group of 352 seronegative cohort members. A peripheral blood sample was collected from each donor, and TCR beta sequencing was performed on peripheral blood mononuclear cells. Genomic DNA extraction from the blood cell samples was performed with the Qiagen DNeasy Blood Extraction Kit.

Recombination linked TRBV2 to TRBJ1-1, with no confident D gene call. This receptor was taken from a woman aged 25 to 39 in good health and CMV-seronegative. What was sequenced was PBMCs. The nucleotides read TGTGCCAGTAAGAGGAGGAACACTGAAGCTTTCTTT. This translates into CASKRRNTEAFF.